These T cell receptor beta chains were read from a single sample in a study of blood T cells in healthy people across ages. TCRdb called the 5' RACE reads again in MiXCR, with one record for every CDR3 protein. The sample comprises 730,000 or so distinct CDR3 sequences, approximately 39% of which are singletons, and approximately 22% rests with the top ten. Sequencing input: blood. These receptors were collected from a woman aged 55 to 70 in good health. The CDR3 runs from the conserved cysteine through the conserved F or W. A D gene is named only where the DNA matches it firmly. A row's size may be missing; if present it is once, few, many or a size class.

j_call: TRBJ2-7
d_call: TRBD2
v_call: TRBV24-1
clone_size: -
cdr3_nt: TGTGCCACCAGTGACACCACTAGCGGGTTCTACAATGAGCAGTACTTC
cdr3_aa: CATSDTTSGFYNEQYF

j_call: TRBJ2-1
d_call: TRBD2
v_call: TRBV6-2/TRBV6-3
clone_size: -
cdr3_nt: TGTGCCAGCAGCCCCGTTTTAGCGGGGGAATACAATGAGCAGTTCTTC
cdr3_aa: CASSPVLAGEYNEQFF

j_call: TRBJ2-1
d_call: -
v_call: TRBV27
clone_size: once
cdr3_nt: TGTGCCAGCAGTACGCCAGGGTGTGAGCAGTTCTTC
cdr3_aa: CASSTPGCEQFF

j_call: TRBJ2-7
d_call: -
v_call: TRBV6-2/TRBV6-3
clone_size: -
cdr3_nt: TGTGCCAGCAGGGACGGCGACCCCTACGAGCAGTACTTC
cdr3_aa: CASRDGDPYEQYF

j_call: TRBJ1-5
d_call: -
v_call: TRBV15
clone_size: -
cdr3_nt: TGTGCCACCAGCAGAGAACGCGCCGCGTATAGCAATCAGCCCCAGCATTTT
cdr3_aa: CATSRERAAYSNQPQHF

j_call: TRBJ2-7
d_call: -
v_call: TRBV4-3
clone_size: -
cdr3_nt: TGCGCCAGCAGCCAAGATGGAGCGCGCGAGCAGTACTTC
cdr3_aa: CASSQDGAREQYF

j_call: TRBJ2-7
d_call: -
v_call: TRBV20-1
clone_size: -
cdr3_nt: TGCAGTGCTAGAGATCCGACAAGGGGCGGCTCCTACGAGCAGTACTTC
cdr3_aa: CSARDPTRGGSYEQYF

j_call: TRBJ2-3
d_call: -
v_call: TRBV3-1
clone_size: -
cdr3_nt: TGTGCCAGCAGCCAACTAGGGGAGGCACCGACCGGAGATACGCAGTATTTT
cdr3_aa: CASSQLGEAPTGDTQYF

j_call: TRBJ1-1
d_call: -
v_call: TRBV7-2
clone_size: few
cdr3_nt: TGTGCCAGCAGCCCTCATGGGATGGGCACTGAAGCTTTCTTT
cdr3_aa: CASSPHGMGTEAFF

j_call: TRBJ2-5
d_call: -
v_call: TRBV15
clone_size: -
cdr3_nt: TGTGCCACCAGCAGAGATCGCGGGTACCAAGAGATCCAGTACTTC
cdr3_aa: CATSRDRGYQEIQYF

j_call: TRBJ1-2
d_call: -
v_call: TRBV20-1
clone_size: few
cdr3_nt: TGCAGTGCAAGGGACGTTAACTATGGCTACACCTTC
cdr3_aa: CSARDVNYGYTF

j_call: TRBJ2-7
d_call: TRBD1
v_call: TRBV7-2
clone_size: -
cdr3_nt: TGTGCCAGCAGTCCGAGGGGGCAAAAAACCTACGAGCAGTACTTC
cdr3_aa: CASSPRGQKTYEQYF

j_call: TRBJ2-5
d_call: -
v_call: TRBV2
clone_size: -
cdr3_nt: TGTGCCGGCAGTGACGGACGGCACCAAGAGACCCAGTACTTC
cdr3_aa: CAGSDGRHQETQYF

j_call: TRBJ1-2
d_call: -
v_call: TRBV18
clone_size: -
cdr3_nt: TGTGCCAGCTCACCGGCAGGGGATAACTATGGCTACACCTTC
cdr3_aa: CASSPAGDNYGYTF

j_call: TRBJ2-5
d_call: -
v_call: TRBV5-1
clone_size: once
cdr3_nt: TGCGCCAGCAGCTTGGGGGGAAGGGGAATTCAAGAGACCCAGTACTTC
cdr3_aa: CASSLGGRGIQETQYF

j_call: TRBJ1-5
d_call: -
v_call: TRBV4-3
clone_size: -
cdr3_nt: TGCGCCAGCAGCCAAGATCCAGATTCTCAGCCCCAGCATTTT
cdr3_aa: CASSQDPDSQPQHF

j_call: TRBJ2-5
d_call: -
v_call: TRBV20-1
clone_size: -
cdr3_nt: TGCAGTGCGGACCCGAACGCCGAGACCCAGTACTTC
cdr3_aa: CSADPNAETQYF

j_call: TRBJ2-2
d_call: TRBD1
v_call: TRBV29-1
clone_size: few
cdr3_nt: TGCAGCGTCCGGGACAGGTCGAACACCGGGGAGCTGTTTTTT
cdr3_aa: CSVRDRSNTGELFF

j_call: TRBJ1-2
d_call: -
v_call: TRBV7-9
clone_size: -
cdr3_nt: TGTGCCAGCAGCCCAGACGAAGTCAATGGCTACACCTTC
cdr3_aa: CASSPDEVNGYTF

j_call: TRBJ2-3
d_call: TRBD2
v_call: TRBV20-1
clone_size: -
cdr3_nt: TGCAGTGTCGGACTAGCGGTTGGGGGCACAGATACGCAGTATTTT
cdr3_aa: CSVGLAVGGTDTQYF

j_call: TRBJ2-1
d_call: TRBD1
v_call: TRBV12-3/TRBV12-4
clone_size: -
cdr3_nt: TGTGCCAGCACCCCGGGACAGGGCCACAATGAGCAGTTCTTC
cdr3_aa: CASTPGQGHNEQFF

j_call: TRBJ2-6
d_call: -
v_call: TRBV27
clone_size: few
cdr3_nt: TGTGCCAGCAGGATAACCGGGGCCAACGTCCTGACTTTC
cdr3_aa: CASRITGANVLTF

j_call: TRBJ2-7
d_call: -
v_call: TRBV7-2
clone_size: -
cdr3_nt: TGTGCCAGCAGCTTAGCGGGGGATTTCGACGAGCAGTACTTC
cdr3_aa: CASSLAGDFDEQYF

j_call: TRBJ2-7
d_call: TRBD1
v_call: TRBV29-1
clone_size: few
cdr3_nt: TGCAGCGCTGAGGGACAGGAGTCCTACGAGCAGTACTTC
cdr3_aa: CSAEGQESYEQYF

j_call: TRBJ2-1
d_call: -
v_call: TRBV24-1
clone_size: few
cdr3_nt: TGTGCCACCAGTGTACCGGGTATCTATGAGCAGTTCTTC
cdr3_aa: CATSVPGIYEQFF

j_call: TRBJ2-3
d_call: TRBD2
v_call: TRBV5-1
clone_size: -
cdr3_nt: TGCGCCAGCAGCTTGGCCAGCGGGGGGGCAGATACGCAGTATTTT
cdr3_aa: CASSLASGGADTQYF

j_call: TRBJ2-1
d_call: -
v_call: TRBV15
clone_size: few
cdr3_nt: TGTGCCACCAGCAGAGAAGTAGGGGCTTACAATGAGCAGTTCTTC
cdr3_aa: CATSREVGAYNEQFF

j_call: TRBJ1-2
d_call: -
v_call: TRBV7-2
clone_size: few
cdr3_nt: TGTGCCAGCAGCGTCTCCGGGACGAAAGCCTACACCTTC
cdr3_aa: CASSVSGTKAYTF

j_call: TRBJ2-5
d_call: -
v_call: TRBV7-3
clone_size: few
cdr3_nt: TGTGCCAGCAGCTGTGGTAGCCAAGAGACCCAGTACTTC
cdr3_aa: CASSCGSQETQYF

j_call: TRBJ2-5
d_call: -
v_call: TRBV29-1
clone_size: many
cdr3_nt: TGCAGCGTTGAGATCCGGGACTCCTGGGAGACCCAGTACTTC
cdr3_aa: CSVEIRDSWETQYF

j_call: TRBJ2-2
d_call: -
v_call: TRBV7-3
clone_size: many
cdr3_nt: TGTGCCAGCAGCCCTCAGGGGACGAACACCGGGGAGCTGTTTTTT
cdr3_aa: CASSPQGTNTGELFF

j_call: TRBJ1-2
d_call: TRBD1
v_call: TRBV7-9
clone_size: -
cdr3_nt: TGTGCCAGCAGCTTAGGGGACAGGGAAGGCTACACCTTC
cdr3_aa: CASSLGDREGYTF

j_call: TRBJ1-1
d_call: -
v_call: TRBV12-3/TRBV12-4
clone_size: -
cdr3_nt: TGTGCCAGCAGACCCCGGAAGGCGGCGAACACTGAAGCTTTCTTT
cdr3_aa: CASRPRKAANTEAFF

j_call: TRBJ2-7
d_call: -
v_call: TRBV20-1
clone_size: few
cdr3_nt: TGCAGTGCTAGAGATCCCTCGACAGAGAACTACGAGCAGTACTTC
cdr3_aa: CSARDPSTENYEQYF

j_call: TRBJ2-7
d_call: -
v_call: TRBV27
clone_size: few
cdr3_nt: TGTGCCAGCAGGCTAGACAGCAAAGGGGACGAGCAGTACTTC
cdr3_aa: CASRLDSKGDEQYF

j_call: TRBJ1-2
d_call: -
v_call: TRBV12-3/TRBV12-4
clone_size: -
cdr3_nt: TGTGCCAGCAGTTCCAGGACAGACTATGGCTACACCTTC
cdr3_aa: CASSSRTDYGYTF

j_call: TRBJ2-1
d_call: -
v_call: TRBV29-1
clone_size: -
cdr3_nt: TGCAGCGCAGAGGTTAGCCCGGGGAACAATGAGCAGTTCTTC
cdr3_aa: CSAEVSPGNNEQFF

j_call: TRBJ1-1
d_call: -
v_call: TRBV20-1
clone_size: -
cdr3_nt: TGCAGTACAAAGAGGGGCAGCTCGAACACTGAAGCTTTCTTT
cdr3_aa: CSTKRGSSNTEAFF

j_call: TRBJ2-5
d_call: TRBD2
v_call: TRBV9
clone_size: -
cdr3_nt: TGTGCCAGCAGCCAAGCGGGGGGGAACAATGAGCAGTACTTC
cdr3_aa: CASSQAGGNNEQYF

j_call: TRBJ2-5
d_call: TRBD2
v_call: TRBV5-6
clone_size: -
cdr3_nt: TGTGCCAGCAGCTTTTGGACTAGCGCAGAGACCCAGTACTTC
cdr3_aa: CASSFWTSAETQYF

j_call: TRBJ1-6
d_call: TRBD1
v_call: TRBV12-3/TRBV12-4
clone_size: -
cdr3_nt: TGTGCCACCCACACCGGGACAGAACATTCACCCCTCCACTTT
cdr3_aa: CATHTGTEHSPLHF

j_call: TRBJ2-5
d_call: -
v_call: TRBV2
clone_size: few
cdr3_nt: TGTGCCAGTTGGGAACGGGGTACACAAGAGACCCAGTACTTC
cdr3_aa: CASWERGTQETQYF

j_call: TRBJ2-5
d_call: -
v_call: TRBV4-1
clone_size: -
cdr3_nt: TGCGCCAGCAGCCAAGAGGAGGCTCGAGGAGAGACCCAGTACTTC
cdr3_aa: CASSQEEARGETQYF

j_call: TRBJ2-1
d_call: -
v_call: TRBV11-3
clone_size: -
cdr3_nt: TGTGCCAGCAGCTTACGGGATAGCACTAGTCAGTTCTTC
cdr3_aa: CASSLRDSTSQFF

j_call: TRBJ2-3
d_call: -
v_call: TRBV10-3
clone_size: few
cdr3_nt: TGTGCCATCAGTGAGTCGACTGCAGTCACAGATACGCAGTATTTT
cdr3_aa: CAISESTAVTDTQYF

j_call: TRBJ2-1
d_call: TRBD2
v_call: TRBV11-2
clone_size: -
cdr3_nt: TGTGCCAGCAACTCCCTCAGCGGGGACGACAATGAGCAGTTCTTC
cdr3_aa: CASNSLSGDDNEQFF

j_call: TRBJ2-3
d_call: -
v_call: TRBV24-1
clone_size: many
cdr3_nt: TGTGCCACCGCGGGGGACACCACAGATACGCAGTATTTT
cdr3_aa: CATAGDTTDTQYF

j_call: TRBJ2-5
d_call: -
v_call: TRBV7-2
clone_size: once
cdr3_nt: TGTGCCAGCAGCTTACAGGCGGGTGATGAGACCCAGTACTTC
cdr3_aa: CASSLQAGDETQYF

j_call: TRBJ2-3
d_call: -
v_call: TRBV5-1
clone_size: few
cdr3_nt: TGCGCCAGCAGCTTGAGTTCTAGTGGGACAGATACGCAGTATTTT
cdr3_aa: CASSLSSSGTDTQYF

j_call: TRBJ1-2
d_call: TRBD1
v_call: TRBV20-1
clone_size: -
cdr3_nt: TGCAGTGCTAGTGACCCTTTTGCGGGACAGGGAAAGTATGGCTACACCTTC
cdr3_aa: CSASDPFAGQGKYGYTF

j_call: TRBJ2-7
d_call: TRBD2
v_call: TRBV3-1
clone_size: many
cdr3_nt: TGTGCCAGCAGCCACAGACTAGCGGGAGGCTACGAGCAGTACTTC
cdr3_aa: CASSHRLAGGYEQYF

j_call: TRBJ2-3
d_call: -
v_call: TRBV29-1
clone_size: many
cdr3_nt: TGCAGCATGAGGAGGGGAGATACGCAGTATTTT
cdr3_aa: CSMRRGDTQYF

j_call: TRBJ2-7
d_call: -
v_call: TRBV12-3/TRBV12-4
clone_size: many
cdr3_nt: TGTGCCAGCAGTTTAGCGGTAGGAGGCTACGAGCAGTACTTC
cdr3_aa: CASSLAVGGYEQYF

j_call: TRBJ2-7
d_call: -
v_call: TRBV9
clone_size: -
cdr3_nt: TGTGCCAGCAGCGTAGGGGGGACACAGAGCTCCTACGAGCAGTACTTC
cdr3_aa: CASSVGGTQSSYEQYF

j_call: TRBJ2-2
d_call: -
v_call: TRBV20-1
clone_size: -
cdr3_nt: TGCAGTGCCCCACGAAACCGGGGTCACGGGGAGCTGTTTTTT
cdr3_aa: CSAPRNRGHGELFF

j_call: TRBJ2-1
d_call: -
v_call: TRBV15
clone_size: many
cdr3_nt: TGTGCCACCAGCAGAGATAGGAGGGGAGTGAGTCCCAATGAGCAGTTCTTC
cdr3_aa: CATSRDRRGVSPNEQFF

j_call: TRBJ2-7
d_call: -
v_call: TRBV25-1
clone_size: -
cdr3_nt: TGTGCCAGCAGTGAATACGGTGTCTCCTACGAGCAGTACTTC
cdr3_aa: CASSEYGVSYEQYF

j_call: TRBJ2-1
d_call: TRBD1
v_call: TRBV7-8
clone_size: -
cdr3_nt: TGTGCCAGCAGCCTCAGGACAGGGTCCTACAATGAGCAGTTCTTC
cdr3_aa: CASSLRTGSYNEQFF

j_call: TRBJ1-4
d_call: -
v_call: TRBV12-3/TRBV12-4
clone_size: few
cdr3_nt: TGTGCCAGCAGTTTTCAGAGTAATGAAAAACTGTTTTTT
cdr3_aa: CASSFQSNEKLFF